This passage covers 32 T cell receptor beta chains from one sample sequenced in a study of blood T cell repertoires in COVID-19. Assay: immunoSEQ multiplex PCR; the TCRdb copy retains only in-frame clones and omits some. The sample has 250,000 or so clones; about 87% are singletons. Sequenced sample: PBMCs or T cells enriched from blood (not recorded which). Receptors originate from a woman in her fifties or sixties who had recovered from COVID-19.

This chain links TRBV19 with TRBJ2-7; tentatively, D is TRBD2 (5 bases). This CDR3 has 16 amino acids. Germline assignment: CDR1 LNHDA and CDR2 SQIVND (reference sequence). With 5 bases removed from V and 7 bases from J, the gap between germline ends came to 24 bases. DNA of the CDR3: TGTGCCAGTAGTCTAGCTCCCAACCACCCGACACAAGAGCAGTACTTC. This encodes CASSLAPNHPTQEQYF.

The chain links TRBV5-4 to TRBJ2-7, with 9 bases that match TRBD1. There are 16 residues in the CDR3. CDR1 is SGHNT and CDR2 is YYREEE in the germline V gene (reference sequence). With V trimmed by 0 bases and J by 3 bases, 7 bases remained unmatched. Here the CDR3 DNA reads TGTGCCAGCAGCTTGGAGGCGGACAGGGGAAACTACGAGCAGTACTTC. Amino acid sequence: CASSLEADRGNYEQYF.

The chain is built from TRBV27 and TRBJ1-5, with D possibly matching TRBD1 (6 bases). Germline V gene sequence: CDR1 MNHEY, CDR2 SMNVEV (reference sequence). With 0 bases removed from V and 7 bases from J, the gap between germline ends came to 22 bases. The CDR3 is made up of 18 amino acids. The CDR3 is CASSLSGAGPGKGQPQHF. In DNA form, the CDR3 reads TGTGCCAGCAGTTTATCGGGGGCAGGGCCAGGGAAGGGGCAGCCCCAGCATTTT.

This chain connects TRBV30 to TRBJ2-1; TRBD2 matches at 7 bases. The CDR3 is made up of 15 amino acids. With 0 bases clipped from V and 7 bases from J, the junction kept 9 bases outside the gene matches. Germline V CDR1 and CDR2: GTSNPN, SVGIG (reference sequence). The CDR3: CAWSVAGLAQNEQFF. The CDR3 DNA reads TGTGCCTGGAGTGTAGCGGGGCTAGCGCAAAATGAGCAGTTCTTC.

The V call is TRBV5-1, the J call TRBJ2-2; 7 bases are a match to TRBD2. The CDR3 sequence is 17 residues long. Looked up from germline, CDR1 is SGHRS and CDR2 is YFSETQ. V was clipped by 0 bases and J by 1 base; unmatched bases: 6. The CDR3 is CASSLAMKRGNTGELFF. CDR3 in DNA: TGCGCCAGCAGCTTGGCCATGAAGCGGGGGAACACCGGGGAGCTGTTTTTT.

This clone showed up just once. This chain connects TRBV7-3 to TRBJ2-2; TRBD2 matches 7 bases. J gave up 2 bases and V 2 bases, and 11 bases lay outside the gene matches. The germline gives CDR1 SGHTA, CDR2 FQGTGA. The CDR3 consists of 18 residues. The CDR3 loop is CASSLSGGLAVNTGELFF. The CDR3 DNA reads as TGTGCCAGCAGCTTATCGGGTGGTCTAGCGGTAAACACCGGGGAGCTGTTTTTT.

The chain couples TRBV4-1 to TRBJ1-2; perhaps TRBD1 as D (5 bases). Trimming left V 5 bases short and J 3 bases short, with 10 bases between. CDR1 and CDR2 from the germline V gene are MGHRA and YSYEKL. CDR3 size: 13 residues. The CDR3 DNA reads TGCGCCAGCAGCGGTGACAGCGACTATGGCTACACCTTC. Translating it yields CASSGDSDYGYTF.

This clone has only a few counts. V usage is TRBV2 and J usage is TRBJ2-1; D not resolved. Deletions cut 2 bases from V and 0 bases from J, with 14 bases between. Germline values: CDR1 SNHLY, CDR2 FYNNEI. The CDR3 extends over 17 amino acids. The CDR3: CASSELWARSSYNEQFF. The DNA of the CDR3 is TGTGCCAGCAGTGAACTGTGGGCTCGAAGCTCCTACAATGAGCAGTTCTTC.

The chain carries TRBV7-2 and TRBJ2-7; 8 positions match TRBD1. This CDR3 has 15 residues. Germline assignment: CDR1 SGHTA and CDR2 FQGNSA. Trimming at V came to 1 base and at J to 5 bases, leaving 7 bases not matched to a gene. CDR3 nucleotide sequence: TGTGCCAGCAGCTTAGACGGACAGGGTGTCCACGAGCAGTACTTC. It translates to CASSLDGQGVHEQYF. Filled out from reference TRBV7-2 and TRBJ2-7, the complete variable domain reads GAGVSQSPSNKVTEKGKDVELRCDPISGHTALYWYRQSLGQGLEFLIYFQGNSAPDKSGLPSDRFSAERTGGSVSTLTIQRTQQEDSAVYLCASSLDGQGVHEQYFGPGTRLTVT.

The DNA of the CDR3 is TGCGCCAGCAGCTTGGCCACCCGACTAGCGGGAGATGATGAGCAGTTCTTC. This sequence encodes CASSLATRLAGDDEQFF. The chain has TRBV5-1 and TRBJ2-1; 12 nucleotides line up with TRBD2. Germline CDR1 SGHRS, CDR2 YFSETQ. Unmatched junction bases numbered 9, after V lost 0 bases and J lost 8 bases. The CDR3 is made up of 17 amino acids.

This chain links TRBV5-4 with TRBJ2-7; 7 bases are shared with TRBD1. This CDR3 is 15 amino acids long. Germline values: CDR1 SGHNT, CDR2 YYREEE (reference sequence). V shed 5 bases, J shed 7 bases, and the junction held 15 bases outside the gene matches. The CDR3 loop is CASRYNSGTDTEQYF. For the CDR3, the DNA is TGTGCCAGCAGATATAATTCCGGGACAGACACGGAGCAGTACTTC.

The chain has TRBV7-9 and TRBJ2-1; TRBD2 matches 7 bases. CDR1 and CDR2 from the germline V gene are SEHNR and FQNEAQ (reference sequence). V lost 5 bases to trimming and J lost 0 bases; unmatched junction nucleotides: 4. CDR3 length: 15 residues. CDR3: CASSRVAGSYNEQFF. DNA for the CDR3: TGTGCCAGCAGCCGGGTAGCGGGCTCCTACAATGAGCAGTTCTTC.

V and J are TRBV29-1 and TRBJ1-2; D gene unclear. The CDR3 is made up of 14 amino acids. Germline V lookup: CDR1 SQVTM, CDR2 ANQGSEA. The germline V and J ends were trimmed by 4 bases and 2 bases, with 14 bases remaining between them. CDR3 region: CSVGAGNKNYGYTF. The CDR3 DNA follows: TGCAGCGTTGGTGCGGGGAATAAGAACTATGGCTACACCTTC.

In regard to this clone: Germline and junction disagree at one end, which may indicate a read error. CDR3 sequence (DNA): TGTGCCACCAGCAGAGATCTCGGGGACAGCACAGATTTT. Its translation is CATSRDLGDSTDF. This chain uses TRBV15 with TRBJ1-5, with 7 bases matching TRBD1. The CDR3 extends over 13 amino acids. Germline assignment: CDR1 LNHNV and CDR2 YYDKDF (reference sequence).

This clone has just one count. CDR3 protein: CASSTRTVMNTEAFF. The CDR3 DNA reads as TGTGCCAGCAGCACGCGGACAGTCATGAACACTGAAGCTTTCTTT. The J gene is TRBJ1-1, the V gene TRBV5-6; TRBD1 is a possible D gene (6 bases). V was pared by 4 bases and J by 0 bases, with 13 bases between. The CDR3 sequence is 15 residues long. The V gene's germline CDR1 is SGHDT and CDR2 YYEEEE.

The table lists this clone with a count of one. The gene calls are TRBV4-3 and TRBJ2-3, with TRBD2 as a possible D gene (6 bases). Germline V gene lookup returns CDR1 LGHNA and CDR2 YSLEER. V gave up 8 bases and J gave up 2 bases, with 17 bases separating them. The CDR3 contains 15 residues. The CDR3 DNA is TGCGCCAGCTCGGAGGGCGCGGGGCCCACAGATACGCAGTATTTT. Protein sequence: CASSEGAGPTDTQYF.

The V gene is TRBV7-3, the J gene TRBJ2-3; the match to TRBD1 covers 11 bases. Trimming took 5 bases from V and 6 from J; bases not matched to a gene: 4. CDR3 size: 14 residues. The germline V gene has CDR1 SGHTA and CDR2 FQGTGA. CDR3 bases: TGTGCCAGCAGCGGACAGGGGGCTGGGGATACGCAGTATTTT. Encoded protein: CASSGQGAGDTQYF.

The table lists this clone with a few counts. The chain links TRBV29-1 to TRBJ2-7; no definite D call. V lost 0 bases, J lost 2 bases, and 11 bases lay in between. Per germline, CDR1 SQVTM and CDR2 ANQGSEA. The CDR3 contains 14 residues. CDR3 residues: CSVEDGSVPYEQYF. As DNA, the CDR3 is TGCAGCGTTGAAGACGGGTCGGTGCCCTACGAGCAGTACTTC.

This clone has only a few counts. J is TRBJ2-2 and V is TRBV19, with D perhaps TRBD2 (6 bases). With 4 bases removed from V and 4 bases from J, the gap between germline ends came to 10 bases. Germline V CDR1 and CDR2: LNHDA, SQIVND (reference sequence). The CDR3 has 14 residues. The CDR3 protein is CASSSGLPTGELFF. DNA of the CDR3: TGTGCCAGTAGTAGCGGACTACCCACCGGGGAGCTGTTTTTT. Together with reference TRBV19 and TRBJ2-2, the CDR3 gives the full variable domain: DGGITQSPKYLFRKEGQNVTLSCEQNLNHDAMYWYRQDPGQGLRLIYYSQIVNDFQKGDIAEGYSVSREKKESFPLTVTSAQKNPTAFYLCASSSGLPTGELFFGEGSRLTVL.

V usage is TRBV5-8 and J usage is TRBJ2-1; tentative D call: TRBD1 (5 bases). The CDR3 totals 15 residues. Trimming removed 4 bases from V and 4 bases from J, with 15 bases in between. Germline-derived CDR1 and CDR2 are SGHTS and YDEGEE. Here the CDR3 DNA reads TGTGCCAGCAGCAAGAGACAGCTATCTTACAATGAGCAGTTCTTC. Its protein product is CASSKRQLSYNEQFF.

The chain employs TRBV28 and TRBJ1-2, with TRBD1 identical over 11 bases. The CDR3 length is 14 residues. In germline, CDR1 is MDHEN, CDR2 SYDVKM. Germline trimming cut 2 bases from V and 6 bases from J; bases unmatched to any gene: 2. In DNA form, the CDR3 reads TGTGCCAGCAGTTTAACGGGACAGGGGGATGGCTACACCTTC. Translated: CASSLTGQGDGYTF.

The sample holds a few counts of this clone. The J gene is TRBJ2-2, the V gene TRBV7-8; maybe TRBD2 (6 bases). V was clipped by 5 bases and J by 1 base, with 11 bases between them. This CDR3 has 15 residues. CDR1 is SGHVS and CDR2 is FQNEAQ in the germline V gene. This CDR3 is CASSLTSLNTGELFF. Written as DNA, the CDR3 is TGTGCCAGCAGCCTGACTAGTTTGAACACCGGGGAGCTGTTTTTT.

The CDR3 sequence is CASRPNTGVGEKLFF. The DNA for the CDR3 is TGTGCAAGTCGGCCGAATACAGGGGTCGGTGAAAAACTGTTTTTT. The chain joins TRBV12-2 to TRBJ1-4; the table names TRBD1, a call not compared with the DNA. TRBV12-2 is classified as a pseudogene. The length of the CDR3 is 15 residues.

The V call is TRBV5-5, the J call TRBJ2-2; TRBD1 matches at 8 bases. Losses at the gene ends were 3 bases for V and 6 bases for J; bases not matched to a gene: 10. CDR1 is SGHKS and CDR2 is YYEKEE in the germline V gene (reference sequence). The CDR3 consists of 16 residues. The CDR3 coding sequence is TGTGCCAGCAGCTCCCGGACAGGGATGAGGGCCGGGGAGCTGTTTTTT. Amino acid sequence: CASSSRTGMRAGELFF.

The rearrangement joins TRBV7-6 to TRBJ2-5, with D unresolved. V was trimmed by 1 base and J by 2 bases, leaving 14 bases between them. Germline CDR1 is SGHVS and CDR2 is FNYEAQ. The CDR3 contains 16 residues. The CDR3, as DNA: TGTGCCAGCAGCTTAGGCCCACCTACCGGGCAAGAGACCCAGTACTTC. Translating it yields CASSLGPPTGQETQYF.

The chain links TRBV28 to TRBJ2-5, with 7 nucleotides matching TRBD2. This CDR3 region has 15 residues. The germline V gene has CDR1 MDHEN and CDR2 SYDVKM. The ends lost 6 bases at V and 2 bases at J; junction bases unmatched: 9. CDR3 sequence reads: CASSQLGGRQETQYF. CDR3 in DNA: TGTGCCAGCAGCCAGTTGGGGGGGAGACAAGAGACCCAGTACTTC.

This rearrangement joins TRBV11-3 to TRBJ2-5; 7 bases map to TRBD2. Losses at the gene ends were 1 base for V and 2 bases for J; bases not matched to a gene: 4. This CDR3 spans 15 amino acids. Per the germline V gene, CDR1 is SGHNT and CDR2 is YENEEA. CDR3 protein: CASSLGLAAQETQYF. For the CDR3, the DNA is TGTGCCAGCAGCTTAGGGCTAGCGGCTCAAGAGACCCAGTACTTC.

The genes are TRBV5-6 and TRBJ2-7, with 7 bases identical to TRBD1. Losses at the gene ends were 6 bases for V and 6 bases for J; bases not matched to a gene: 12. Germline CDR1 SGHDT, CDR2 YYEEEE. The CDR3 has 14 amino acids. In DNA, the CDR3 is TGTGCCAGCATCAAAACAGGGGTTTTGGGCGAGCAGTACTTC. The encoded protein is CASIKTGVLGEQYF.

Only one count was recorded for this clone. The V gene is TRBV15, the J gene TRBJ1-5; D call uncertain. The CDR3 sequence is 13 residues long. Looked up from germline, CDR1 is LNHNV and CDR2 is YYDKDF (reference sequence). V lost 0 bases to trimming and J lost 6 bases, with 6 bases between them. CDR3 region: CATSRDWSQPQHF. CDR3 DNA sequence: TGTGCCACCAGCAGAGACTGGAGTCAGCCCCAGCATTTT.

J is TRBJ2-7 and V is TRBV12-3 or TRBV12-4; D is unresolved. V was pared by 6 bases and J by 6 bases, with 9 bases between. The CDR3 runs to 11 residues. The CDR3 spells CASSLYTEQYF. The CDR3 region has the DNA TGTGCCAGCAGCCTCTATACCGAGCAGTACTTC.

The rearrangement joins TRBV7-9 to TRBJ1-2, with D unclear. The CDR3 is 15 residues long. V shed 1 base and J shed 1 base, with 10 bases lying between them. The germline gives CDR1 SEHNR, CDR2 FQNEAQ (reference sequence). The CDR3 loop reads CASSLGGRDNYGYTF. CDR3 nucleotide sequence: TGTGCCAGCAGCTTAGGAGGGCGAGATAACTATGGCTACACCTTC. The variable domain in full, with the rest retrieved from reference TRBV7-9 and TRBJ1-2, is DTGVSQNPRHKITKRGQNVTFRCDPISEHNRLYWYRQTLGQGPEFLTYFQNEAQLEKSRLLSDRFSAERPKGSFSTLEIQRTEQGDSAMYLCASSLGGRDNYGYTFGSGTRLTVV.

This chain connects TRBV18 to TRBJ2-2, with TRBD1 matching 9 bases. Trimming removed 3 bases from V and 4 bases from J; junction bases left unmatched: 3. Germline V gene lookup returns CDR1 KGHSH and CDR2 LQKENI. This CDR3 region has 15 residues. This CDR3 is CASSPGQGSTGELFF. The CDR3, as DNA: TGTGCCAGCTCACCGGGACAGGGATCCACCGGGGAGCTGTTTTTT.